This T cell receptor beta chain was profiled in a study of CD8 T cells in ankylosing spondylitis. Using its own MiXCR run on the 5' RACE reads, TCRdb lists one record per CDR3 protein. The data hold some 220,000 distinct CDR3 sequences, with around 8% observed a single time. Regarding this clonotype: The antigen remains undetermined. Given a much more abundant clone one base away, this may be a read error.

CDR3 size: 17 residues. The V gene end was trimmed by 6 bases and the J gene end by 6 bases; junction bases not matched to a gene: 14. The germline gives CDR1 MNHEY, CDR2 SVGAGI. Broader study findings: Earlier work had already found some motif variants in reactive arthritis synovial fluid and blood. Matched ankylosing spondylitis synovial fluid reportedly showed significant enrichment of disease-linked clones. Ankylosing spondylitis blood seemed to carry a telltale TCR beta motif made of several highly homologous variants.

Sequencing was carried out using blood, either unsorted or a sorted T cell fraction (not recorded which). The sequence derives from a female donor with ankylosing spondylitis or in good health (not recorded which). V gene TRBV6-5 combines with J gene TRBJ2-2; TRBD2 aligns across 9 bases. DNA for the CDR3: TGTGCCAGCAGCTCTCAGTTGGCTAGCGGGAAGGCCGGGGAGCTGTTTTTT. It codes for CASSSQLASGKAGELFF.